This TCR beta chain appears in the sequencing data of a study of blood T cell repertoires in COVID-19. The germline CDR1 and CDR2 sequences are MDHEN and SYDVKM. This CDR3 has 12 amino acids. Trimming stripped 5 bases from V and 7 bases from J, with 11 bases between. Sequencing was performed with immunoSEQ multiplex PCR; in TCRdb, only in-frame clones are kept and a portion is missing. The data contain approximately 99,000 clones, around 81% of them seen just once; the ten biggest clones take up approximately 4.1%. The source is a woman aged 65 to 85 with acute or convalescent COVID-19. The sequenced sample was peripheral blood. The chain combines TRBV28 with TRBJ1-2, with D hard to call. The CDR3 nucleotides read TGTGCCAGCAGTCCGTCCAGGATTGGCTACACCTTC. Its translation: CASSPSRIGYTF.